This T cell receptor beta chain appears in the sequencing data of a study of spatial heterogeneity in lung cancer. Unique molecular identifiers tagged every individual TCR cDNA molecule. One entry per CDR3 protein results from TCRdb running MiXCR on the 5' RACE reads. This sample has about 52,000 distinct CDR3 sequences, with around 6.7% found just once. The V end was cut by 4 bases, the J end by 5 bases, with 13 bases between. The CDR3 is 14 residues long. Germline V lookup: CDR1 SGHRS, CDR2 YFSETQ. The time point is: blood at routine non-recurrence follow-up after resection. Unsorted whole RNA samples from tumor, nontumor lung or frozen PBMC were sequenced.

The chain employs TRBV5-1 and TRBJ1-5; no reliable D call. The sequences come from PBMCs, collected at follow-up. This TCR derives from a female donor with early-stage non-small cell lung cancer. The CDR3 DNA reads TGCGCCAGCAGCCCGGACGGCGGGCATCAGCCCCAGCATTTT. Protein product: CASSPDGGHQPQHF.